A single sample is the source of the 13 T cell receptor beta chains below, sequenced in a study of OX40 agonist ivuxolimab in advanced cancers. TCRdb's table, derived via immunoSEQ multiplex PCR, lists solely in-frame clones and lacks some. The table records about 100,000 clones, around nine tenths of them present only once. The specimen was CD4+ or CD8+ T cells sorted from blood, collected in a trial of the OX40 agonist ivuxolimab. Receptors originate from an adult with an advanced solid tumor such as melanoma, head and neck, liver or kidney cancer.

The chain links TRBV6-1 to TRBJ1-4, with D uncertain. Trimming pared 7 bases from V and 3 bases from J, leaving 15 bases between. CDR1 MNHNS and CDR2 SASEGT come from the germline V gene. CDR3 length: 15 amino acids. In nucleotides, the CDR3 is TGTGCCAGCAAAGAGGGAGGACGGGCTAATGAAAAACTGTTTTTT. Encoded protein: CASKEGGRANEKLFF.

The CDR3 region is CASSLEQGYYEQYF. In DNA form, the CDR3 reads TGCGCCAGCAGCTTGGAGCAGGGGTACTACGAGCAGTACTTC. The V and J genes are TRBV5-1 and TRBJ2-7; tentative D call: TRBD1 (6 bases). Germline loops: CDR1 SGHRS, CDR2 YFSETQ. CDR3 length equals 14 residues. Trimming took off 0 bases at V and 3 bases at J, with 10 bases between the two ends.

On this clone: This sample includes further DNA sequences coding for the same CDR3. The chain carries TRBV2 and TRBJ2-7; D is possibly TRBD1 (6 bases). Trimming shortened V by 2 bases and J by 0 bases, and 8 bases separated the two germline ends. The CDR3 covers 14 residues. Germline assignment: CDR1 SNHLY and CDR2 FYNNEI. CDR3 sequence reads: CASSEQGSSYEQYF. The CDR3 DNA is TGTGCCAGCAGTGAACAGGGGTCCTCCTACGAGCAGTACTTC.

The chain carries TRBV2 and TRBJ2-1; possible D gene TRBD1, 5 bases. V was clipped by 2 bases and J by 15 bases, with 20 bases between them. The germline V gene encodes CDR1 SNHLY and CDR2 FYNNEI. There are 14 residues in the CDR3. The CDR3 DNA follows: TGTGCCAGCAGTGAAACGATGACAGTATCGTCGCCGTTCTTC. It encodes CASSETMTVSSPFF.

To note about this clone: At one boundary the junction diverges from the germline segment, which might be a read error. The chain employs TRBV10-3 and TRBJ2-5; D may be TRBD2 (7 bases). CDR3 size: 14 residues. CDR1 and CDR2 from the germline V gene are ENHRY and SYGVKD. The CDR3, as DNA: TGTGCCATCAGTGAGTTGACTAATCTGGCGGGGGCTAACTTC. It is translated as CAISELTNLAGANF.

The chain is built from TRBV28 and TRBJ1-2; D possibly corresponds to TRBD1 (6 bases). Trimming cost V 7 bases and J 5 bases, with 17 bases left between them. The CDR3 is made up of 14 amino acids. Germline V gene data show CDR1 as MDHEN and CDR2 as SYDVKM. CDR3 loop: CASTPQGRSYGYTF. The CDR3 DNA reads TGTGCCAGCACTCCTCAGGGGAGATCTTATGGCTACACCTTC.

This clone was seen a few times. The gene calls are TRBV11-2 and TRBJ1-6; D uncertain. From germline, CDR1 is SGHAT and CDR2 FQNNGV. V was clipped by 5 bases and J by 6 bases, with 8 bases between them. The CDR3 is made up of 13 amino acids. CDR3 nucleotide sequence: TGTGCCAGCAGCCAGCTGGTTAATTCACCCCTCCACTTT. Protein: CASSQLVNSPLHF.

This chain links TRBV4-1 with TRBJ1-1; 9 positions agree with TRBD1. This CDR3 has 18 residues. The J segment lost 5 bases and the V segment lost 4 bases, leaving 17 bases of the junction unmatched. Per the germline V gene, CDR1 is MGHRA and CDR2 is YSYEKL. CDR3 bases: TGCGCCAGCAGCCCAGCCGGGGACAGGGTAACGTATTTGACTGAAGCTTTCTTT. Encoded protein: CASSPAGDRVTYLTEAFF.

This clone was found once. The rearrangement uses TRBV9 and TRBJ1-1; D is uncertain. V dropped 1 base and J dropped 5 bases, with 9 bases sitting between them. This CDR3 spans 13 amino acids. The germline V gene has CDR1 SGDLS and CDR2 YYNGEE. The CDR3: CASSVSTLTEAFF. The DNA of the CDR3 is TGTGCCAGCAGCGTAAGTACATTGACTGAAGCTTTCTTT.

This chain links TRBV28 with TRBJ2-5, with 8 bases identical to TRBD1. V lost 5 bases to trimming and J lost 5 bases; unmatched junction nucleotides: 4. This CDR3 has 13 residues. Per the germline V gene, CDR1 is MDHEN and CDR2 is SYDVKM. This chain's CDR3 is CASSMTGVETQYF. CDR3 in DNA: TGTGCCAGCAGTATGACAGGGGTCGAGACCCAGTACTTC.

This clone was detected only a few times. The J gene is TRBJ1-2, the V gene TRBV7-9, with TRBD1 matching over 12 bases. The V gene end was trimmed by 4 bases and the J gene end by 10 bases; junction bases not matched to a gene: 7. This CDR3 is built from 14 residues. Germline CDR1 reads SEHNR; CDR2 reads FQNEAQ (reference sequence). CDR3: CASSYSPGQGAYTF. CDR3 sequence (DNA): TGTGCCAGCAGCTACTCACCGGGACAGGGGGCCTACACCTTC.

This chain's CDR3 is CASSLGGQGANYGYTF. Here the CDR3 DNA reads TGTGCCAGCAGTTTAGGGGGACAGGGGGCTAACTATGGCTACACCTTC. The chain couples TRBV28 to TRBJ1-2; 11 nucleotides line up with TRBD1. Trimming took 2 bases from V and 0 from J; bases not matched to a gene: 2. The germline CDR1 and CDR2 sequences are MDHEN and SYDVKM. This CDR3 is built from 16 residues.

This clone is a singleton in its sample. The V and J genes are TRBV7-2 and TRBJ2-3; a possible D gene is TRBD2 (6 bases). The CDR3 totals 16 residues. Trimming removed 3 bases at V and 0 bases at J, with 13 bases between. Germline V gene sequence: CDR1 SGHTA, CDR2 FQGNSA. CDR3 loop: CASSFSGQSSTDTQYF. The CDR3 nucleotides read TGTGCCAGCAGCTTTAGCGGCCAATCTAGCACAGATACGCAGTATTTT.